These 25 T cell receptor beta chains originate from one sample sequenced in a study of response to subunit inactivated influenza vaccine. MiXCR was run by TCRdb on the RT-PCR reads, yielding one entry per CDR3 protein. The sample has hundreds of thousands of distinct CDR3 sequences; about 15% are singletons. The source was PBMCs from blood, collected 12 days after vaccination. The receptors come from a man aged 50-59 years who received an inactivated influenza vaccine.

The CDR3 here is CASSLRANSDTQYF. In DNA form, the CDR3 reads TGTGCCAGCAGTTTAAGGGCAAATTCAGATACGCAGTATTTT. The chain recombines TRBV12-3 or TRBV12-4 with TRBJ2-3; D not resolved. The V gene lost 2 bases and the J gene lost 4 bases, with 10 bases spanning the gap. The CDR3 totals 14 residues.

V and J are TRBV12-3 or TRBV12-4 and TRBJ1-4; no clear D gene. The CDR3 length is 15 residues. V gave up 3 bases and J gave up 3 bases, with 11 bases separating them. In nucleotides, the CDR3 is TGTGCCAGCAGTTTGTGGGGAGCCTCTAATGAAAAACTGTTTTTT. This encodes CASSLWGASNEKLFF.

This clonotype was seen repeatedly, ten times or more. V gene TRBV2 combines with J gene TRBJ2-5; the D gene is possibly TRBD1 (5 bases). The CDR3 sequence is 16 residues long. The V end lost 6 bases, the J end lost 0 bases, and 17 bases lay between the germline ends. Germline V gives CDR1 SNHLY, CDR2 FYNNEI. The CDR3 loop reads CASRRADRVYQETQYF. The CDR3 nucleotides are TGTGCCAGCAGAAGGGCCGACAGAGTGTACCAAGAGACCCAGTACTTC. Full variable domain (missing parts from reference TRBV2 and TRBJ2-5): EPEVTQTPSHQVTQMGQEVILRCVPISNHLYFYWYRQILGQKVEFLVSFYNNEISEKSEIFDDQFSVERPDGSNFTLKIRSTKLEDSAMYFCASRRADRVYQETQYFGPGTRLLVL.

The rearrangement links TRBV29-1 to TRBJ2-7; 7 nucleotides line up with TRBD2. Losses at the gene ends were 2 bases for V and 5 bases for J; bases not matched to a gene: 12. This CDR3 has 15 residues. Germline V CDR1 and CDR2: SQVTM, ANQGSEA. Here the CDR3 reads CSVEYRGAGSNEQYF. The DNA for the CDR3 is TGCAGCGTTGAATATCGGGGAGCGGGAAGCAACGAGCAGTACTTC.

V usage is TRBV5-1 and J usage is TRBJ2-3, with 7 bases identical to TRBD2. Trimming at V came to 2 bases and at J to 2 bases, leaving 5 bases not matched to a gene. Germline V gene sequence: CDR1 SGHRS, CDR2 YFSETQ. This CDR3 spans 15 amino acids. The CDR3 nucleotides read TGCGCCAGCAGCTTTACCGGGAGGACCACAGATACGCAGTATTTT. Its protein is CASSFTGRTTDTQYF. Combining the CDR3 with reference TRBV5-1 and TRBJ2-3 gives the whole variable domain KAGVTQTPRYLIKTRGQQVTLSCSPISGHRSVSWYQQTPGQGLQFLFEYFSETQRNKGNFPGRFSGRQFSNSRSEMNVSTLELGDSALYLCASSFTGRTTDTQYFGPGTRLTVL.

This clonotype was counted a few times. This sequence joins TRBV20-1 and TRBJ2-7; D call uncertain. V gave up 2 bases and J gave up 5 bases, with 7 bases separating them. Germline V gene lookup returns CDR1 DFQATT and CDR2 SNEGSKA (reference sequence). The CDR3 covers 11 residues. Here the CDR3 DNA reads TGCAGTGCTAGAAAGTGGGACGAGCAGTACTTC. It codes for CSARKWDEQYF.

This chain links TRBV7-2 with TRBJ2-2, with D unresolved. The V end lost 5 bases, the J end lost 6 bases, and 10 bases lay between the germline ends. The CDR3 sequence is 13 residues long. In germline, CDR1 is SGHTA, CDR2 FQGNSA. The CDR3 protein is CASSPLWAGELFF. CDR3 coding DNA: TGTGCCAGCAGCCCCCTTTGGGCCGGGGAGCTGTTTTTT.

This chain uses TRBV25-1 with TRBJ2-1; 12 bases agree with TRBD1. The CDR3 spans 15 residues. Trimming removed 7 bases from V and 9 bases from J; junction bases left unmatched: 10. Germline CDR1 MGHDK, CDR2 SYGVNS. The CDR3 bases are TGTGCCAGCACCTCCGTGGGACAGGGGGCCAGTGAGCAGTTCTTC. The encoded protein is CASTSVGQGASEQFF.

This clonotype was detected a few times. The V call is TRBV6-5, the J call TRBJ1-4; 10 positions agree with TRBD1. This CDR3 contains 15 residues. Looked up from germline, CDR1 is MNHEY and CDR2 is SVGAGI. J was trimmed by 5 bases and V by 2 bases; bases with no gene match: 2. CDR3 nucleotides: TGTGCCAGCAGTTACCAGGGACAGGGGAATGAAAAACTGTTTTTT. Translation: CASSYQGQGNEKLFF.

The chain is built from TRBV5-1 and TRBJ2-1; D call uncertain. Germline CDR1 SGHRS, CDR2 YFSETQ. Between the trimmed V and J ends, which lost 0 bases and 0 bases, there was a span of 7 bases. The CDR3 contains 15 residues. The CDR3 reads CASSLEVFSYNEQFF. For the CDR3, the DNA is TGCGCCAGCAGCTTGGAAGTATTCTCCTACAATGAGCAGTTCTTC.

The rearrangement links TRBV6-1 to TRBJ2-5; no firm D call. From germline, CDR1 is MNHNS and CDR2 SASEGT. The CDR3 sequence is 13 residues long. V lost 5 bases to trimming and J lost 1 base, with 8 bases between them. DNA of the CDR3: TGTGCCAGCAGTCCGAACAGCCAAGAGACCCAGTACTTC. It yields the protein CASSPNSQETQYF.

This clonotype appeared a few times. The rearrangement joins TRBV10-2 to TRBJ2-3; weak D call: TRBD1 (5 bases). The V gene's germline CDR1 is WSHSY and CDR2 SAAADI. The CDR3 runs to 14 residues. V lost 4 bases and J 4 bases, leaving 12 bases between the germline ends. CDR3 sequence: CASSAPDIPDTQYF. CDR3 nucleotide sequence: TGCGCCAGCAGTGCACCGGACATTCCAGATACGCAGTATTTT.

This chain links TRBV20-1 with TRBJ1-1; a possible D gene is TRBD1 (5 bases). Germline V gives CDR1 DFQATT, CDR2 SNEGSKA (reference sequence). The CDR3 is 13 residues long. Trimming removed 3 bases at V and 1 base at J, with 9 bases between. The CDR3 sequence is CSARRGANTEAFF. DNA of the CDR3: TGCAGTGCTAGGAGGGGAGCGAACACTGAAGCTTTCTTT.

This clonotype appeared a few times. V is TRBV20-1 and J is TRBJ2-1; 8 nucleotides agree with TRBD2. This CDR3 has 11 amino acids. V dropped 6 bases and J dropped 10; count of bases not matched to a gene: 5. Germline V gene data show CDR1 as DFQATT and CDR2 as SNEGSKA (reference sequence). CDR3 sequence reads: CSAKRGGEQFF. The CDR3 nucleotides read TGCAGTGCCAAACGGGGGGGCGAGCAGTTCTTC.

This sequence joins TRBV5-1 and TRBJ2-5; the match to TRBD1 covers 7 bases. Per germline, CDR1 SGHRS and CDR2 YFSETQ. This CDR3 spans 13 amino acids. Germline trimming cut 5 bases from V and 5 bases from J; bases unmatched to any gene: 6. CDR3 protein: CASRASGGETQYF. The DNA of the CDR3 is TGCGCCAGCAGAGCTTCAGGGGGTGAGACCCAGTACTTC.

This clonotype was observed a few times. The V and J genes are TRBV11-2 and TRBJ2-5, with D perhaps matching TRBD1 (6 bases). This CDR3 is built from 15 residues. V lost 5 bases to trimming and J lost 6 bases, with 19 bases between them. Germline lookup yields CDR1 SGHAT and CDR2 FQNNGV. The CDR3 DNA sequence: TGTGCCAGCAGCCAATACGGGGCAGGGGCGCAGACCCAGTACTTC. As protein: CASSQYGAGAQTQYF.

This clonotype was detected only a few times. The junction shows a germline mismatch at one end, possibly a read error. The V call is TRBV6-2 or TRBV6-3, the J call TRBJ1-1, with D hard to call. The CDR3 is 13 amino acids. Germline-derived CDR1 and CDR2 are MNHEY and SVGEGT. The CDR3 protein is CASSYSSNTEVFF. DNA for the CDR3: TGTGCCAGCAGTTACTCGTCGAACACTGAAGTTTTCTTT.

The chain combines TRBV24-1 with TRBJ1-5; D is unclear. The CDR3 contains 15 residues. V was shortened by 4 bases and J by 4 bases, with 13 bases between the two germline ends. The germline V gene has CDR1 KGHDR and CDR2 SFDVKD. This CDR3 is CATSEVYLGNQPQHF. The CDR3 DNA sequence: TGTGCCACCAGTGAGGTCTACCTCGGGAATCAGCCCCAGCATTTT.

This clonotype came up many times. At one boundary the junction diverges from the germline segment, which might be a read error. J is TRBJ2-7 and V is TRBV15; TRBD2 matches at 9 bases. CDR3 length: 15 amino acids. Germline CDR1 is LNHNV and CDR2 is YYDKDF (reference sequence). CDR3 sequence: CATSRSGTSSHEQYF. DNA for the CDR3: TGTGCCACCAGCAGATCCGGGACTAGCTCCCACGAGCAGTACTTC.

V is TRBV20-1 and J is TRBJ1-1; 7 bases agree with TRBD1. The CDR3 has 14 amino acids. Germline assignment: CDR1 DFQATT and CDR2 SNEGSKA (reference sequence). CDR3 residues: CSTHKTGMNTEAFF. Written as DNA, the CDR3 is TGCAGCACCCATAAGACAGGGATGAACACTGAAGCTTTCTTT.

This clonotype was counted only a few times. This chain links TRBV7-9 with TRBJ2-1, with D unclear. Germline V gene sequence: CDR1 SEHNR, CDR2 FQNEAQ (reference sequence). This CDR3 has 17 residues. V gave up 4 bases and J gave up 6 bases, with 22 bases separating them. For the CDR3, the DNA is TGTGCCAGCAGCTCACCACCTAGGAAGAGGCTAACCAATGAGCAGTTCTTC. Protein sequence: CASSSPPRKRLTNEQFF.

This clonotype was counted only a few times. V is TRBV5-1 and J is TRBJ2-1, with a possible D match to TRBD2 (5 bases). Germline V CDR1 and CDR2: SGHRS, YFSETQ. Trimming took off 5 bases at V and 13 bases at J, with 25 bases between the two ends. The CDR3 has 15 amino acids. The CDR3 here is CASSPGLGVLPAQFF. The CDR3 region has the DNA TGCGCCAGCAGTCCGGGGTTGGGTGTCCTCCCCGCCCAGTTCTTC.

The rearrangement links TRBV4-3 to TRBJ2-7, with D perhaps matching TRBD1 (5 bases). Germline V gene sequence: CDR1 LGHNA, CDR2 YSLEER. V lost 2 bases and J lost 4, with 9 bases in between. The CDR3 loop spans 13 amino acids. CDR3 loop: CASSQSKGYEQYF. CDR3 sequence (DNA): TGCGCCAGCAGCCAATCCAAGGGGTACGAGCAGTACTTC.

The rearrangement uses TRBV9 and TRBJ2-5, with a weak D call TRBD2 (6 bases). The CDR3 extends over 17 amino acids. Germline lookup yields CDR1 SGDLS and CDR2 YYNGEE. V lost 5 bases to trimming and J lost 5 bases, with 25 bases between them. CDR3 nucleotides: TGTGCCAGCAGTTATAGCGGAGATACCCAATGGAGGGAGACCCAGTACTTC. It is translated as CASSYSGDTQWRETQYF.

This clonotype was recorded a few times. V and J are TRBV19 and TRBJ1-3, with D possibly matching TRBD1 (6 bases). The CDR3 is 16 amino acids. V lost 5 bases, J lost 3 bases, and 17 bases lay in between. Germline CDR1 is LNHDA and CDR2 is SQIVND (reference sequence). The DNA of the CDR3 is TGTGCCAGTAGTGGAGGGGGAGGCCAGCGTGGAAACACCATATATTTT. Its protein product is CASSGGGGQRGNTIYF.